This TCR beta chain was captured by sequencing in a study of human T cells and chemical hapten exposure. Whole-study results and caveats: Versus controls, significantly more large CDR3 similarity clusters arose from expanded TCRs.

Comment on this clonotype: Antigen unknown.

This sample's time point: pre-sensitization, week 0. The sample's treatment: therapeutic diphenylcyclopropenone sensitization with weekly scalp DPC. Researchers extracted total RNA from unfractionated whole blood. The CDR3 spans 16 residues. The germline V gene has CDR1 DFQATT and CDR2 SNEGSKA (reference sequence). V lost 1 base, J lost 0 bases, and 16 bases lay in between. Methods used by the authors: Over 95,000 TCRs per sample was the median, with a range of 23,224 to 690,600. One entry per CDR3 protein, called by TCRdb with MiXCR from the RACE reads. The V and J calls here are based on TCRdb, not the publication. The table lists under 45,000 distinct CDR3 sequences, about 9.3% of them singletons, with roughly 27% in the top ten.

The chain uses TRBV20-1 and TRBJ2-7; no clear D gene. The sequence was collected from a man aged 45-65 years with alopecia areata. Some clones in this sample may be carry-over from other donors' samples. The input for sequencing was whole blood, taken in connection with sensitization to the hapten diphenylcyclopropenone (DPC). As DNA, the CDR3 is TGCAGTGCTAGAGTCGGAAATTCGCGGAGCTCCTACGAGCAGTACTTC. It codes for CSARVGNSRSSYEQYF.